In its sample, the clone carrying this T cell receptor beta chain was seen a few times. Its antigen remains unknown. CDR3 size: 15 residues. Looked up from germline, CDR1 is SGHRS and CDR2 is YFSETQ. V shed 4 bases and J 4 bases; nucleotides not matched to a gene: 7. Single viable CD3+CD4+CD8-CD45RO+ cells were sorted as the memory CD4+ T cells. These data come from a study of memory CD4+ T cells and cytomegalovirus serostatus. Whole-study context: Donors were healthy Belgian adults, about ten CMV seropositive and some 24 seronegative. Regarding the study as a whole: Of 150 to 200 reported CMV TCRbeta sequences, under 70 were found in memory CD4+ repertoires.

Clones were read by immunoSEQ multiplex PCR, and TCRdb kept only the in-frame ones, dropping some. The sample includes over 55,000 clones, around 85% of them seen just once. V is TRBV5-1 and J is TRBJ2-7; TRBD2 matches 11 bases. Sequencing used memory CD4+ T cells from blood. The TCR was taken from an adult in good health and CMV-seronegative. Here the CDR3 DNA reads TGCGCCAGCAGCCCGTCGGGACTAGCGGATTACGAGCAGTACTTC. It codes for CASSPSGLADYEQYF.